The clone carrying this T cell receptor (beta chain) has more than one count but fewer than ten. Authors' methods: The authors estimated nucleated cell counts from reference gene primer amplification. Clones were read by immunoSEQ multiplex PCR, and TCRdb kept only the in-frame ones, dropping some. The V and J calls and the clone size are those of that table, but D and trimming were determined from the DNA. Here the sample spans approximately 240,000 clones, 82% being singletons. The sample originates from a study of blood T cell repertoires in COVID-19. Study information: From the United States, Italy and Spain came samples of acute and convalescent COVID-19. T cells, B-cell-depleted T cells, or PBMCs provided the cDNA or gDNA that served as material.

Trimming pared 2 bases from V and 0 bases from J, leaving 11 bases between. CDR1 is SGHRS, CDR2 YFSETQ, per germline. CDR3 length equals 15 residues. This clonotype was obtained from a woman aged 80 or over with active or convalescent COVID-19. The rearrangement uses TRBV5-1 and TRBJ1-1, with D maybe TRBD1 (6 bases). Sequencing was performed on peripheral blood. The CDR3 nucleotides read TGCGCCAGCAGCTTTAACAGGGTTATGAACACTGAAGCTTTCTTT. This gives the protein CASSFNRVMNTEAFF.